These 19 T cell receptor beta chains came from one sample sequenced in a study of cytomegalovirus exposure and HLA in healthy donors. PCR employed 60 Vbeta and 13 Jbeta primers. TCRdb's copy holds only in-frame clones and misses some; the assay was immunoSEQ multiplex PCR. The sample data list 100,000 to 150,000 clones. Input material: PBMCs. All receptors come from a man between 18 and 35 years old in good health and CMV-seronegative.

The chain carries TRBV7-8 and TRBJ1-3; 9 nucleotides match TRBD1. Germline CDR1 reads SGHVS; CDR2 reads FQNEAQ. The CDR3 is 16 residues long. V was clipped by 5 bases and J by 0 bases; unmatched bases: 5. The CDR3 reads CASSPRTGASGNTIYF. Written as DNA, the CDR3 is TGTGCCAGCAGCCCGAGGACAGGGGCCTCTGGAAACACCATATATTTT.

The V gene is TRBV12-5, the J gene TRBJ2-7; maybe TRBD1 (6 bases). The CDR3 spans 15 residues. V was pared by 2 bases and J by 1 base, with 12 bases between. CDR1 is LGHNT, CDR2 FRNRAP, per germline. The CDR3 DNA reads TGTGCTAGTGGTTTGCAGGGGTTCCCGTCCTACGAGCAGTACTTC. Protein sequence: CASGLQGFPSYEQYF. Full variable domain (rest looked up from reference TRBV12-5 and TRBJ2-7): DARVTQTPRHKVTEMGQEVTMRCQPILGHNTVFWYRQTMMQGLELLAYFRNRAPLDDSGMPKDRFSAEMPDATLATLKIQPSEPRDSAVYFCASGLQGFPSYEQYFGPGTRLTVT.

V is TRBV7-9 and J is TRBJ1-4; D ambiguous. The CDR3 covers 12 residues. Germline loops: CDR1 SEHNR, CDR2 FQNEAQ (reference sequence). V dropped 5 bases and J dropped 4 bases, with 5 bases sitting between them. CDR3 nucleotides: TGTGCCAGCAGCCCGAGTAATGAAAAACTGTTTTTT. It specifies CASSPSNEKLFF.

V usage is TRBV14 and J usage is TRBJ2-5; TRBD2 is a possible D gene (7 bases). The germline V gene encodes CDR1 SGHDN and CDR2 FVKESK. The germline V and J ends were trimmed by 4 bases and 3 bases, with 18 bases remaining between them. The CDR3 runs to 16 residues. As DNA, the CDR3 is TGTGCCAGCAGCCGTTTACGGGGGGCTGGTGAAGAGACCCAGTACTTC. This sequence encodes CASSRLRGAGEETQYF. Variable domain in full (rest from reference TRBV14 and TRBJ2-5): EAGVTQFPSHSVIEKGQTVTLRCDPISGHDNLYWYRRVMGKEIKFLLHFVKESKQDESGMPNNRFLAERTGGTYSTLKVQPAELEDSGVYFCASSRLRGAGEETQYFGPGTRLLVL.

This chain uses TRBV28 with TRBJ2-7; a possible D gene is TRBD2 (5 bases). V was clipped by 5 bases and J by 2 bases, with 10 bases between them. Germline V gene sequence: CDR1 MDHEN, CDR2 SYDVKM. This CDR3 has 13 residues. The CDR3 loop reads CASSGGSTYEQYF. The CDR3, as DNA: TGTGCCAGCAGTGGCGGGTCAACCTACGAGCAGTACTTC.

The V gene is TRBV2, the J gene TRBJ1-4; possibly TRBD1 for D (6 bases). CDR1 and CDR2 from the germline V gene are SNHLY and FYNNEI. The CDR3 sequence is 16 residues long. V was cut by 2 bases and J by 4 bases, with 14 bases left in between. As DNA, the CDR3 is TGTGCCAGCAGTGAATATGCGGGGGCCCTTAATGAAAAACTGTTTTTT. Protein product: CASSEYAGALNEKLFF.

This chain links TRBV5-1 with TRBJ2-7, with 8 bases identical to TRBD1. The CDR3 contains 17 residues. The V gene end was trimmed by 2 bases and the J gene end by 0 bases; junction bases not matched to a gene: 10. Germline V CDR1 and CDR2: SGHRS, YFSETQ. CDR3 region: CASSFFPDRGSSYEQYF. The CDR3 coding sequence is TGCGCCAGCAGCTTCTTTCCCGACAGGGGAAGCTCCTACGAGCAGTACTTC.

The gene calls are TRBV19 and TRBJ1-3; possible D gene TRBD1, 6 bases. Germline CDR1 and CDR2: LNHDA and SQIVND (reference sequence). This CDR3 is 15 amino acids long. V lost 6 bases and J lost 0, with 12 bases in between. This CDR3 is CASSTTGSSGNTIYF. In nucleotides, the CDR3 is TGTGCCAGTAGCACTACAGGGAGCTCTGGAAACACCATATATTTT.

This chain links TRBV18 with TRBJ1-2; maybe TRBD1 (5 bases). Germline CDR1 is KGHSH and CDR2 is LQKENI. V was shortened by 3 bases and J by 8 bases, with 25 bases between the two germline ends. The CDR3 length is 17 residues. For the CDR3, the DNA is TGTGCCAGCTCACCCGGCCGGAACCCCGGGACTACTATAGGCTACACCTTC. It translates to CASSPGRNPGTTIGYTF.

This chain connects TRBV5-1 to TRBJ2-3, with TRBD2 as a possible D gene (6 bases). This CDR3 contains 14 residues. V was trimmed by 4 bases and J by 2 bases, leaving 11 bases between them. CDR1 SGHRS and CDR2 YFSETQ come from the germline V gene. CDR3 in amino acids: CASSEAGYTDTQYF. CDR3 in DNA: TGCGCCAGCAGCGAAGCGGGTTACACAGATACGCAGTATTTT.

V gene TRBV6-6 combines with J gene TRBJ2-1; TRBD2 matches 15 bases. The CDR3 is 15 residues long. Germline trimming cut 5 bases from V and 9 bases from J; bases unmatched to any gene: 5. CDR1 and CDR2 (germline): MNHNY, SVGAGI (reference sequence). For the CDR3, the DNA is TGTGCCAGCAGTCAAGGACTAGCGGGAGGGGGTGAGCAGTTCTTC. Its protein product is CASSQGLAGGGEQFF.

The chain combines TRBV5-1 with TRBJ1-2; 9 bases are a match to TRBD1. J was trimmed by 3 bases and V by 0 bases; bases with no gene match: 0. Germline V gene lookup returns CDR1 SGHRS and CDR2 YFSETQ. This CDR3 has 14 residues. CDR3 sequence (DNA): TGCGCCAGCAGCTTGGGACAGGGGGACTATGGCTACACCTTC. This gives the protein CASSLGQGDYGYTF.

As for this clone: Different DNA sequences within this sample yield the same CDR3. V and J are TRBV6-6 and TRBJ1-5; possibly TRBD1 for D (6 bases). V was trimmed by 0 bases and J by 4 bases, leaving 7 bases between them. From germline, CDR1 is MNHNY and CDR2 SVGAGI (reference sequence). The CDR3 extends over 14 amino acids. The CDR3 DNA reads as TGTGCCAGCAGTTACTCCGACAGGAATCAGCCCCAGCATTTT. Its translation: CASSYSDRNQPQHF.

The V gene is TRBV27, the J gene TRBJ2-5; the D gene is possibly TRBD1 (6 bases). CDR1 is MNHEY and CDR2 is SMNVEV in the germline V gene (reference sequence). The CDR3 contains 16 residues. V gave up 4 bases and J gave up 4 bases, with 19 bases separating them. The CDR3 nucleotides read TGTGCCAGCAGTTCTCTAACAGGGTTAGAGCGAGAGACCCAGTACTTC. Translated: CASSSLTGLERETQYF.

The chain couples TRBV9 to TRBJ1-2; D is uncertain. The CDR3 is made up of 12 amino acids. V was trimmed by 3 bases and J by 8 bases, leaving 11 bases between them. The germline V gene encodes CDR1 SGDLS and CDR2 YYNGEE. The CDR3 loop reads CASSGPGKGYTF. CDR3 coding DNA: TGTGCCAGCAGCGGCCCGGGGAAAGGCTACACCTTC.

The chain carries TRBV18 and TRBJ2-1; D might be TRBD1 (5 bases). V gave up 4 bases and J gave up 2 bases, with 12 bases separating them. Germline CDR1 is KGHSH and CDR2 is LQKENI. The CDR3 contains 15 residues. The CDR3 here is CASSLQGGTYNEQFF. The CDR3 region has the DNA TGTGCCAGCTCACTGCAGGGCGGAACCTACAATGAGCAGTTCTTC. Full variable domain (missing parts from reference TRBV18 and TRBJ2-1): NAGVMQNPRHLVRRRGQEARLRCSPMKGHSHVYWYRQLPEEGLKFMVYLQKENIIDESGMPKERFSAEFPKEGPSILRIQQVVRGDSAAYFCASSLQGGTYNEQFFGPGTRLTVL.

The V gene is TRBV5-1, the J gene TRBJ1-3; 7 nucleotides agree with TRBD1. CDR3 size: 15 residues. Germline values: CDR1 SGHRS, CDR2 YFSETQ. V lost 0 bases, J lost 3 bases, and 3 bases stayed unmatched. The CDR3 loop reads CASSLDTGVGNTIYF. CDR3 sequence (DNA): TGCGCCAGCAGCTTGGATACAGGGGTTGGAAACACCATATATTTT.

The chain carries TRBV7-8 and TRBJ2-7; a possible D gene is TRBD2 (6 bases). The CDR3 length is 15 residues. Germline values: CDR1 SGHVS, CDR2 FQNEAQ. V shed 5 bases and J shed 4 bases, with 18 bases lying between them. Here the CDR3 reads CASSPGLGGNYEQYF. The CDR3 DNA is TGTGCCAGCAGCCCGGGACTTGGCGGGAATTACGAGCAGTACTTC. The full variable domain, in which reference TRBV7-8 and TRBJ2-7 provide the parts outside the CDR3, is GAGVSQSPRYKVAKRGQDVALRCDPISGHVSLFWYQQALGQGPEFLTYFQNEAQLDKSGLPSDRFFAERPEGSVSTLKIQRTQQEDSAVYLCASSPGLGGNYEQYFGPGTRLTVT.

V and J are TRBV19 and TRBJ2-2; TRBD1 matches 8 bases. J lost 4 bases, V lost 7 bases, and 5 bases had no gene match. Germline assignment: CDR1 LNHDA and CDR2 SQIVND (reference sequence). The CDR3 has 14 residues. This CDR3 reads CASTGDRFTGELFF. The CDR3 DNA follows: TGTGCCAGTACCGGGGACAGGTTCACCGGGGAGCTGTTTTTT.